This entry describes one TCR beta chain. What it binds is not known. CDR3 length: 14 amino acids. Per the germline V gene, CDR1 is SGHRS and CDR2 is YFSETQ. The J segment lost 1 base and the V segment lost 6 bases, leaving 6 bases of the junction unmatched. Profiled with immunoSEQ multiplex PCR; TCRdb holds only in-frame clones, not every one. The repertoire holds some 240,000 clones, with roughly 87% as singletons. This entry belongs to a study of Ad26.COV2.S vaccination and SARS-CoV-2 variants. The overall study: Within the COV1001 Ad26.COV2.S trial arm, the donor was enrolled. Overall study findings and caveats: Estimates derived from TCR breadth and depth analyses may have underestimated total T cell responses.

Treatment indicated: some 20 received Ad26.COV2.S at low or high dose, single or two shots; several received placebo; per-sample allocation not given. Sampling happened 63 days after the first vaccine or placebo injection. Cohort 1b enrolled adults aged 18-55 years in Boston. An Ad26 vector that expressed Wuhan-strain SARS-CoV-2 spike constituted the vaccine. This clonotype was obtained from a person between 18 and 65 years old who received the Ad26.COV2.S COVID-19 vaccine or a placebo. The chain uses TRBV5-1 and TRBJ2-7, with 8 bases aligning to TRBD2. This specimen consisted of peripheral blood, obtained in a trial of Ad26.COV2.S vaccine versus placebo. The CDR3 here is CASMEVAGSYEQYF. In nucleotides, the CDR3 is TGCGCCAGCATGGAGGTAGCGGGGTCCTACGAGCAGTACTTC.